This TCR beta chain appears in the sequencing data of a study of blood T cell repertoires in COVID-19. Across the whole study: T cells, B-cell-depleted T cells, or PBMCs provided the cDNA or gDNA that served as material.

Original analysis: The assay estimated nucleated cells by amplifying reference gene primers. The table came from immunoSEQ multiplex PCR; TCRdb's copy has only in-frame clones and leaves some out. V and J calls plus clone size are reproduced from that table; the DNA served to infer D and trimming. The table lists about 150,000 clones, approximately 82% of them singletons. With V trimmed by 1 base and J by 3 bases, 7 bases remained unmatched. CDR1 SGHNT and CDR2 YYREEE come from the germline V gene (reference sequence). The CDR3 has 16 amino acids. The receptor's source is a woman aged 45-60 years with acute or convalescent COVID-19. This chain links TRBV5-4 with TRBJ1-5; 7 nucleotides align to TRBD1. Material for sequencing was peripheral blood. The CDR3 sequence: CASSLRQGGINQPQHF. The CDR3 nucleotides are TGTGCCAGCAGCTTGCGACAGGGTGGGATCAATCAGCCCCAGCATTTT. The variable domain in full, completed from reference TRBV5-4 and TRBJ1-5, reads ETGVTQSPTHLIKTRGQQVTLRCSSQSGHNTVSWYQQALGQGPQFIFQYYREEENGRGNFPPRFSGLQFPNYSSELNVNALELDDSALYLCASSLRQGGINQPQHFGDGTRLSIL.